Described below is a single T cell receptor beta chain sequence and its context. Antigen unknown. Trimming left V 3 bases short and J 5 bases short, with 10 bases between. The germline gives CDR1 SGHTA, CDR2 FQGNSA. This CDR3 region has 13 residues. The data are from a study of T-cell reconstitution after alpha-beta-depleted transplantation in children. Regarding the study as a whole: It was newly produced T cells that mostly accounted for T-cell counts and diversity one year after transplant. Where alpha-beta T cells came from about two months after transplant was reportedly several hundred expanded graft clones.

Unique molecular identifiers were used to barcode this TCRbeta library. One entry per CDR3 protein results from TCRdb running MiXCR on the PCR reads. The table records 550,000 to 600,000 distinct CDR3 sequences, 23% of them present only once. The sample in question was PBMCs, mostly from graft donor cells, obtained 360 days after TCRalphabeta/CD19-depleted stem cell transplant. This TCR came from a boy younger than two who had a stem cell transplant for acute myeloid leukemia, so the T cells may come from the graft donor. The V gene is TRBV7-2, the J gene TRBJ2-5, with a weak D call TRBD2 (6 bases). The CDR3 DNA sequence: TGTGCCAGCAGCTTTCCGGGGACTGAGACCCAGTACTTC. It encodes CASSFPGTETQYF.